This T cell receptor (beta chain) was captured in a study of T cell responses to AZD1222 COVID-19 vaccine. Study-wide results and caveats: Reportedly, nearly half the spike-specific TCRs target unmutated variant regions.

In the case of this clone: Its antigen remains unidentified.

This CDR3 region has 17 residues. Germline assignment: CDR1 SGHTS and CDR2 YDEGEE. With V trimmed by 4 bases and J by 1 base, 12 bases remained unmatched. Sequencing was performed with immunoSEQ multiplex PCR; in TCRdb, only in-frame clones are kept and a portion is missing. The sample carries 110,000 or so clones, more than 70% recorded once. The gene calls are TRBV5-8 and TRBJ2-5; 8 bases align to TRBD2. The TCR comes from an adult in good health. The input for sequencing was peripheral blood, taken on day 0 of AZD1222 vaccination. CDR3 nucleotides: TGTGCCAGCAGCCCCCTCGAGAGCGGGAGATTCCAAGAGACCCAGTACTTC. This codes for CASSPLESGRFQETQYF.